Each of the 7 T cell receptor beta chains below was sequenced from the same sample in a study of Graves' ophthalmopathy and Graves' hyperthyroidism (dated by TCRdb to between 2017 and 2018). The run used an Illumina HiSeq 2000. TCR beta CDR3 regions were amplified from RNA transcripts for repertoire sequencing. A first-round RT-PCR used HTBI primers with the Qiagen OneStep RT-PCR kit, followed by a second-round multiplex PCR, size selection and purification. Starting from the raw public reads, TCRdb applied fastp trimming at Q25, assembled clones with MiXCR and retained in-frame beta chains. When rows share a CDR3 protein, they turn into one entry using the most common DNA and genes. This sample lists over a million distinct CDR3 sequences; 35% to 40% were detected once. The ten largest clonotypes hold over 8.5% of the sample. Sequenced input: peripheral blood or thyroid tissue (not recorded which). These receptors came from an adult man with Graves' hyperthyroidism.

As to this clonotype: This may be a read error, as it is one base from a much larger clone. V is TRBV7-9 and J is TRBJ1-2; D is unresolved. CDR1 is SEHNR and CDR2 is FQNEAQ in the germline V gene (reference sequence). The length of the CDR3 is 16 residues. CDR3 loop: CAGSLEFRQANYGYTF. The DNA for the CDR3 is TGTGCCGGCAGCTTAGAATTCAGGCAGGCTAACTATGGCTACACCTTC.

This clonotype was seen just once. Without the conserved terminal phenylalanine or tryptophan, this CDR3 likely stems from a read error. V usage is TRBV9 and J usage is TRBJ1-2, with no clear D. Germline loops: CDR1 SGDLS, CDR2 YYNGEE. Trimming shortened V by 0 bases and J by 2 bases, and 8 bases separated the two germline ends. This CDR3 contains 14 residues. CDR3 bases: TGTGCCAGCAGCGTAGCAGGCGCGAACTATGGCTACACCGTC. This translates into CASSVAGANYGYTV.

The sample holds many counts of this clonotype. V and J are TRBV7-2 and TRBJ2-5; no reliable D call. Germline CDR1 reads SGHTA; CDR2 reads FQGNSA. V was cut by 2 bases and J by 3 bases, with 10 bases left in between. CDR3 length: 14 amino acids. The CDR3, as DNA: TGTGCCAGCAGCTTACAGGTCACTGAAGAGACCCAGTACTTC. Its translation is CASSLQVTEETQYF. The whole variable domain, filled in from reference TRBV7-2 and TRBJ2-5, reads GAGVSQSPSNKVTEKGKDVELRCDPISGHTALYWYRQSLGQGLEFLIYFQGNSAPDKSGLPSDRFSAERTGGSVSTLTIQRTQQEDSAVYLCASSLQVTEETQYFGPGTRLLVL.

This clonotype was found once. The rearrangement uses TRBV2 and TRBJ2-5; no clear D. The tail of the sequence fits TRBJ2-1 better, so the J call may be wrong. This CDR3 has 11 amino acids. CDR1 and CDR2 (germline): SNHLY, FYNNEI. The chain's CDR3 is CASELVNEQFF. DNA for the CDR3: TGTGCCAGTGAGCTGGTCAATGAGCAGTTCTTC.

There are many counts of this clonotype. The chain links TRBV6-6 to TRBJ1-2; D remains unclear. The CDR3 is 15 amino acids. Trimming removed 5 bases at V and 0 bases at J, with 13 bases between. The germline V gene has CDR1 MNHNY and CDR2 SVGAGI (reference sequence). The CDR3 sequence is CASSREGAANYGYTF. The CDR3 nucleotides read TGTGCCAGCAGTCGAGAGGGCGCTGCTAACTATGGCTACACCTTC.

This chain joins TRBV6-9 and TRBJ2-7; D is unresolved. CDR3 size: 15 residues. In germline, CDR1 is MNHGY, CDR2 SVAAGI. The ends were cut back, 5 bases at V and 3 bases at J, with 17 bases in the middle. The CDR3 DNA sequence: TGTGCCAGCAGTGAAGTCCCAGGAGCCAACTACGAGCAGTACTTC. Amino acid sequence: CASSEVPGANYEQYF.

Ten or more counts support this clonotype. The chain recombines TRBV15 with TRBJ1-3; D is unresolved. The germline gives CDR1 LNHNV, CDR2 YYDKDF (reference sequence). V was trimmed by 0 bases and J by 1 base, leaving 7 bases between them. CDR3 length: 15 amino acids. As DNA, the CDR3 is TGTGCCACCAGCAGAGATATAGGGTCTGGAAACACCATATATTTT. Translated, it gives CATSRDIGSGNTIYF.